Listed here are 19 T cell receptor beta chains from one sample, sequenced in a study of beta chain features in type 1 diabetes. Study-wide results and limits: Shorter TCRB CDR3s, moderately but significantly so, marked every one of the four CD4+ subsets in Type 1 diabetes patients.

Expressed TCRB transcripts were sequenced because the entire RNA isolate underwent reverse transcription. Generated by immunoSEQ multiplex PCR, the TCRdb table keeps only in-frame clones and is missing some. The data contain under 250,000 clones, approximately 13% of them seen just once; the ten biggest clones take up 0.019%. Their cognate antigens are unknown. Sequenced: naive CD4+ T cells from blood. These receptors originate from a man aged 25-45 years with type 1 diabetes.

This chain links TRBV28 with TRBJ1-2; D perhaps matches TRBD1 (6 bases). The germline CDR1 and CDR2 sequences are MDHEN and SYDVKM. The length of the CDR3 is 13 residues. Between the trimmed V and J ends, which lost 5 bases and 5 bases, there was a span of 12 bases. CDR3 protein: CASSTGFGYGYTF. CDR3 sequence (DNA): TGTGCCAGCAGTACAGGGTTTGGGTATGGCTACACCTTC.

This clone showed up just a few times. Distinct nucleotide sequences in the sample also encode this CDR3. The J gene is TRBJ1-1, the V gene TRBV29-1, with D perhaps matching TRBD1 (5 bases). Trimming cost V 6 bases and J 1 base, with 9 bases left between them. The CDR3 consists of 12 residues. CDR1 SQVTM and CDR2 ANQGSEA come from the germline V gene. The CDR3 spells CSVGGGNTEAFF. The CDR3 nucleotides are TGCAGCGTCGGGGGGGGGAACACTGAAGCTTTCTTT.

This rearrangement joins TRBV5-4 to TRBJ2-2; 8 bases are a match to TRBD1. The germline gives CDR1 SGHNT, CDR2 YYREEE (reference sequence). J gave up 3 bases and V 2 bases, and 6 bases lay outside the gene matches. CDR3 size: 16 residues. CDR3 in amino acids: CASSLGQGGDTGELFF. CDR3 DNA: TGTGCCAGCAGCTTAGGACAGGGTGGAGACACCGGGGAGCTGTTTTTT.

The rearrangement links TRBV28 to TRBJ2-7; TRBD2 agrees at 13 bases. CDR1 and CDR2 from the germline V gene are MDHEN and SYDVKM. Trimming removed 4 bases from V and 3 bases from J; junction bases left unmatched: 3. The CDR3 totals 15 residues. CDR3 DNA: TGTGCCAGCAGTTCCTGGACTAGCGGGAGCTACGAGCAGTACTTC. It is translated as CASSSWTSGSYEQYF.

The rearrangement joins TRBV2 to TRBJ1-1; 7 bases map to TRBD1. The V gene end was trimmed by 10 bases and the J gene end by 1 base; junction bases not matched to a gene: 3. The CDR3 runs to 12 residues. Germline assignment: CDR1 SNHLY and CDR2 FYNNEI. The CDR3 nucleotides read TGTGCCATCGGGACAGCGAACACTGAAGCTTTCTTT. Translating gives CAIGTANTEAFF.

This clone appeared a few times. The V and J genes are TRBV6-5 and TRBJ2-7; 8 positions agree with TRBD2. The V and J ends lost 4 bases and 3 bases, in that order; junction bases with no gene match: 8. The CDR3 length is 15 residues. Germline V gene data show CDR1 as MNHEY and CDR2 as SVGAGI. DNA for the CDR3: TGTGCCAGCAGTTCCCCGGCCCTAGCGGGCTACGAGCAGTACTTC. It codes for CASSSPALAGYEQYF.

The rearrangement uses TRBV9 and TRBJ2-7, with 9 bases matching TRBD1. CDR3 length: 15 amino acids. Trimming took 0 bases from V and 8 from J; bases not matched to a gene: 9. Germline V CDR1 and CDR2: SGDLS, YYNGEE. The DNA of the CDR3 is TGTGCCAGCAGCGTAGCCCCGGGACAGGGTTTGCAGCAGTACTTC. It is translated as CASSVAPGQGLQQYF.

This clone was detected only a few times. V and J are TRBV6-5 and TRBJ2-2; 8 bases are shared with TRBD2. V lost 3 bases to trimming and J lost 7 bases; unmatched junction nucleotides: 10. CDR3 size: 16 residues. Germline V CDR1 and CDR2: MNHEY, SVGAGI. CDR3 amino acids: CASSYSGRARYGELFF. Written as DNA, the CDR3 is TGTGCCAGCAGTTATTCCGGGAGGGCCCGTTACGGGGAGCTGTTTTTT.

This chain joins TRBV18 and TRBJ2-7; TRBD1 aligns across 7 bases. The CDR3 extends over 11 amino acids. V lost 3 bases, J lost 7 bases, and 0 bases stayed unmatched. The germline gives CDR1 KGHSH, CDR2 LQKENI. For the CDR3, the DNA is TGTGCCAGCTCACCGGACAGGGAGCAGTACTTC. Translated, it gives CASSPDREQYF.

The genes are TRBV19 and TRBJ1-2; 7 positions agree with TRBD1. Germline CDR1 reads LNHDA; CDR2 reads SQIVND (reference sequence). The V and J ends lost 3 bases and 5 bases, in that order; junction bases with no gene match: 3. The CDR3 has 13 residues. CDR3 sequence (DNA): TGTGCCAGTAGTATCCCGACAGGGTATGGCTACACCTTC. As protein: CASSIPTGYGYTF. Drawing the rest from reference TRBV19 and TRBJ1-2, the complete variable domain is DGGITQSPKYLFRKEGQNVTLSCEQNLNHDAMYWYRQDPGQGLRLIYYSQIVNDFQKGDIAEGYSVSREKKESFPLTVTSAQKNPTAFYLCASSIPTGYGYTFGSGTRLTVV.

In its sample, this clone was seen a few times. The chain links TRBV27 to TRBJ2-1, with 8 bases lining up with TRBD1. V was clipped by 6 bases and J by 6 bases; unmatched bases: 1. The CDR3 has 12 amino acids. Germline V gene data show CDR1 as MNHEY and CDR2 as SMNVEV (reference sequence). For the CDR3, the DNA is TGTGCCAGCAGAGACAGGGGCAATGAGCAGTTCTTC. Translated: CASRDRGNEQFF.

The CDR3 reads CSVSRDRGTGTQYF. The CDR3 DNA reads as TGCAGCGTTTCCCGGGACAGGGGAACGGGGACCCAGTACTTC. The rearrangement joins TRBV29-1 to TRBJ2-5, with 10 positions matching TRBD1. J was trimmed by 7 bases and V by 5 bases; bases with no gene match: 10. Germline lookup yields CDR1 SQVTM and CDR2 ANQGSEA. The CDR3 extends over 14 amino acids.

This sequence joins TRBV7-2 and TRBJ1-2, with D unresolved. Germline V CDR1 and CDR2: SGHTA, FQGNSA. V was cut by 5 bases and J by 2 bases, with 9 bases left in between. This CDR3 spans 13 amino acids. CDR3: CASSPPRNYGYTF. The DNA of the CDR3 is TGTGCCAGCAGCCCTCCCAGGAACTATGGCTACACCTTC.

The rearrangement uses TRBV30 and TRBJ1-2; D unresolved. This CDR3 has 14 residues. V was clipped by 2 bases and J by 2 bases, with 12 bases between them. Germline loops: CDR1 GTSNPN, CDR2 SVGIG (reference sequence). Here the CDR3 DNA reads TGTGCCTGGAGTCTCCCAGGAAGGAACTATGGCTACACCTTC. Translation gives CAWSLPGRNYGYTF.

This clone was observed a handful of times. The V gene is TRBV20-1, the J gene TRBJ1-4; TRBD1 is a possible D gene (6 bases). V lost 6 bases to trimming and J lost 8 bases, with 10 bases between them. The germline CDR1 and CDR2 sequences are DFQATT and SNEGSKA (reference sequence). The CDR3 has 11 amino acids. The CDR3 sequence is CSAPDREKLFF. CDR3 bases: TGCAGTGCCCCCGACAGGGAAAAACTGTTTTTT.

The CDR3 spells CASSPGTISYNEQFF. CDR3 sequence (DNA): TGTGCCAGCAGCCCAGGGACAATCTCCTACAATGAGCAGTTCTTC. The chain uses TRBV11-2 and TRBJ2-1; maybe TRBD1 (6 bases). Looked up from germline, CDR1 is SGHAT and CDR2 is FQNNGV. Trimming took off 5 bases at V and 0 bases at J, with 11 bases between the two ends. This CDR3 is 15 amino acids long.

The CDR3 loop is CASSYDRGIGSPLHF. The CDR3 DNA sequence: TGTGCCAGCAGTTACGACAGGGGGATTGGTTCACCCCTCCACTTT. The chain is built from TRBV6-5 and TRBJ1-6, with 9 bases lining up with TRBD1. V was pared by 2 bases and J by 9 bases, with 5 bases of the junction left unmatched. In germline, CDR1 is MNHEY, CDR2 SVGAGI. This CDR3 region has 15 residues.

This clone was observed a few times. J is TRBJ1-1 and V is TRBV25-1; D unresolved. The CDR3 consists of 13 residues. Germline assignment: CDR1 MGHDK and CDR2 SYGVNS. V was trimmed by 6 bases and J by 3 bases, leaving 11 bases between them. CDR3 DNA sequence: TGTGCCAGCAGCCGCCGGTCGGACACTGAAGCTTTCTTT. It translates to CASSRRSDTEAFF.

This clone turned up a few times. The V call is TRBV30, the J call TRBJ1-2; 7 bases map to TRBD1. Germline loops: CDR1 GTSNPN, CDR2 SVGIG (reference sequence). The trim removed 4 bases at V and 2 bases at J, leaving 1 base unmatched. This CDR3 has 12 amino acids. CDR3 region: CAWKGQNYGYTF. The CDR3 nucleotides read TGTGCCTGGAAGGGACAGAACTATGGCTACACCTTC.